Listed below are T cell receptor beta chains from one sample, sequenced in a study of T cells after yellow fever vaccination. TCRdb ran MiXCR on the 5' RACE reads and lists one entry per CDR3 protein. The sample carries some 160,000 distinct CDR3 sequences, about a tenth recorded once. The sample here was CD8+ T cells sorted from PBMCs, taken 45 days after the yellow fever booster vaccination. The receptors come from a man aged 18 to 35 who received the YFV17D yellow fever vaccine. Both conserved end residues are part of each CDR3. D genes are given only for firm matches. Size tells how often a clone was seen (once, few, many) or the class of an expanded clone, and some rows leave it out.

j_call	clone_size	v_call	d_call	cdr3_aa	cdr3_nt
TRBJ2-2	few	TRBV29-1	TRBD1	CSSTGEGGELFF	TGCAGCTCAACAGGGGAAGGCGGGGAGCTGTTTTTT
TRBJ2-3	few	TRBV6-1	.	CASSRYTYKGTESTDTQYF	TGTGCCAGCAGTCGATATACTTATAAAGGGACGGAGAGCACAGATACGCAGTATTTT
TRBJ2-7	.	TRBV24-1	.	CATTEGNHEQYF	TGTGCCACCACAGAGGGAAACCACGAGCAGTACTTC
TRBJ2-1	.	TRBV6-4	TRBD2	CASSDLAGSNEQFF	TGTGCCAGCAGTGATCTAGCGGGGTCCAATGAGCAGTTCTTC
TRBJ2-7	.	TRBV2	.	CASSERDARSSYEQYF	TGTGCCAGCAGTGAAAGGGACGCTAGGAGCTCCTACGAGCAGTACTTC
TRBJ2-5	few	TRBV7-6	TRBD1	CASSPRTGESQETQYF	TGTGCCAGCAGCCCCCGGACAGGGGAATCCCAAGAGACCCAGTACTTC
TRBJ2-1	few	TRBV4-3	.	CASSRLGDNEQFF	TGCGCCAGCAGCCGGCTAGGGGACAATGAGCAGTTCTTC
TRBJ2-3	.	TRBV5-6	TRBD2	CASSLVYGGDSSTDTQYF	TGTGCCAGCAGCTTGGTGTACGGGGGGGATTCTAGCACAGATACGCAGTATTTT
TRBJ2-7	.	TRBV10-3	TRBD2	CAISETSGGSYEQYF	TGTGCCATCAGTGAAACGAGCGGGGGTTCCTACGAGCAGTACTTC
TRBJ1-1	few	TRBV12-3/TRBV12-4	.	CASSLKGPSTEAFF	TGTGCCAGCAGTTTAAAAGGACCCAGCACTGAAGCTTTCTTT
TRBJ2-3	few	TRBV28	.	CASSTPGRGADTQYF	TGTGCCAGCAGTACACCGGGGAGGGGGGCAGATACGCAGTATTTT
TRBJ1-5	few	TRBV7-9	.	CASRKQGQPQHF	TGTGCCAGCAGAAAACAGGGTCAGCCCCAGCATTTT
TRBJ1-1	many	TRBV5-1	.	CASSLGRGGTEAFF	TGCGCCAGCAGCTTGGGACGGGGGGGAACTGAAGCTTTCTTT
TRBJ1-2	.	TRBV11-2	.	CASSLGAGTPYGYTF	TGTGCCAGCAGCTTAGGCGCCGGGACCCCATATGGCTACACCTTC
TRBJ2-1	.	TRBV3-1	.	CASSHTRRSYNEQFF	TGTGCCAGCAGCCATACCAGAAGGTCCTACAATGAGCAGTTCTTC
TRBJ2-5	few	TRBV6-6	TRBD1	CASSPTGTGETQYF	TGTGCCAGCAGTCCTACCGGGACAGGAGAGACCCAGTACTTC
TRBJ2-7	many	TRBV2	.	CASSETYEQYF	TGTGCCAGCAGTGAAACCTACGAGCAGTACTTC
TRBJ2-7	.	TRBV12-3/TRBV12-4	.	CASGSYEQYF	TGTGCCAGCGGCAGTTACGAGCAGTACTTC
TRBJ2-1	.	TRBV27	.	CASSSGGLNNEQFF	TGTGCCAGCAGTTCTGGGGGGTTGAACAATGAGCAGTTCTTC
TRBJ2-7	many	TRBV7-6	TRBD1	CASSTLAGGPHYEQYF	TGTGCCAGCAGCACGCTGGCAGGGGGCCCCCACTACGAGCAGTACTTC
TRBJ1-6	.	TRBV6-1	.	CASRGDFGSPLHF	TGTGCCAGCAGGGGGGACTTTGGGTCACCCCTCCACTTT
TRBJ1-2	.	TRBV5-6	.	CASTNLRMWRGHGYTF	TGTGCCAGCACCAATCTCCGAATGTGGAGAGGCCATGGCTACACCTTC
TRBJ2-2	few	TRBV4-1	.	CASSNQGNTGELFF	TGCGCCAGCAGCAATCAGGGAAACACCGGGGAGCTGTTTTTT
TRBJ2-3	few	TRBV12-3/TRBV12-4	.	CASSLPRGTDTQYF	TGTGCCAGCAGTTTACCTCGGGGCACAGATACGCAGTATTTT
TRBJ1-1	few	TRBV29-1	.	CSAHPAGVHTEAFF	TGCAGCGCCCACCCAGCAGGGGTCCACACTGAAGCTTTCTTT
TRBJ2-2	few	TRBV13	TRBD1	CASRTTGDRANTGELFF	TGTGCCAGCAGAACTACCGGGGACAGGGCGAACACCGGGGAGCTGTTTTTT
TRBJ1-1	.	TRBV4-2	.	CASSQGYTGHSEAFF	TGTGCCAGCAGCCAGGGGTATACAGGGCATTCTGAAGCTTTCTTT
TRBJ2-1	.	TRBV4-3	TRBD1	CASSQEWTGPHEQFF	TGCGCCAGCAGCCAAGAATGGACAGGGCCCCATGAGCAGTTCTTC
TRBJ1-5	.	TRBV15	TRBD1	CATRPTGGRGNQPQHF	TGTGCCACCAGGCCGACAGGGGGCCGAGGCAATCAGCCCCAGCATTTT
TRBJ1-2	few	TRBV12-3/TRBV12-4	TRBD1	CASSGTGGLGGYTF	TGTGCCAGCAGCGGGACAGGGGGATTAGGTGGCTACACCTTC
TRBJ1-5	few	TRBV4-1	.	CASSASSVQPQHF	TGCGCCAGCAGTGCCTCTTCAGTCCAGCCCCAGCATTTT
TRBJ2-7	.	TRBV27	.	CASSPRPTPAYEQYF	TGTGCCAGCAGTCCAAGACCGACTCCGGCCTACGAGCAGTACTTC
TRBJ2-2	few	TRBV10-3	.	CAIGPGTSTGELFF	TGTGCCATCGGTCCAGGGACTTCGACCGGGGAGCTGTTTTTT
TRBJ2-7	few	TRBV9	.	CASSDSPEAIYEQYF	TGTGCCAGCAGCGATTCTCCAGAAGCCATCTACGAGCAGTACTTC
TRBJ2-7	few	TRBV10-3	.	CAISVSSVSGTLSSYEQYF	TGTGCCATCAGTGTGTCCTCGGTCTCAGGGACCTTATCCTCCTACGAGCAGTACTTC
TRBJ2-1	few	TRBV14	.	CASSQAPPVGGNEQFF	TGTGCCAGCAGCCAAGCCCCGCCTGTAGGGGGCAATGAGCAGTTCTTC
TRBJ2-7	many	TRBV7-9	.	CASSLIGPPSEQYF	TGTGCCAGCAGCTTGATCGGTCCCCCCTCCGAGCAGTACTTC
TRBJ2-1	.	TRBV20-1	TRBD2	CSASPSGGSRYNEQFF	TGCAGTGCTAGTCCTAGCGGGGGGTCTCGTTACAATGAGCAGTTCTTC
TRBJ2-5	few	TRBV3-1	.	CASSPPETEQETQYF	TGTGCCAGCAGCCCCCCTGAGACAGAACAAGAGACCCAGTACTTC
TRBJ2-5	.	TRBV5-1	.	CASSLEVRGETQYF	TGCGCCAGCAGCTTGGAGGTGAGGGGAGAGACCCAGTACTTC
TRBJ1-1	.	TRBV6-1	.	CASRPTVTEAFF	TGTGCCAGCAGACCGACGGTCACTGAAGCTTTCTTT
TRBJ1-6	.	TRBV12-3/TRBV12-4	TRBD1	CASRPGQGYNSPLHF	TGTGCCAGCAGACCGGGACAGGGTTATAATTCACCCCTCCACTTT